The clone carrying this T cell receptor (beta chain) was observed a single time. The antigen remains unidentified. It was across several immunoSEQ plates that each subset's genomic DNA was evenly split. Repertoires were generated with immunoSEQ multiplex PCR, while TCRdb's copy carries only in-frame clones and drops some. Among 450,000 to 700,000 clones listed, roughly 95% were seen once. Terminally differentiated effector memory CD45RA+ cells were excluded by CCR7 positive selection of CD45RO-negative cells. The data belong to a study of shared clonotypes between healthy human individuals. About the study: A couple of female and a few male donors aged 18 to 49 were enrolled.

Study outcomes and limitations: Researchers found naive subsets generally carried larger estimated richness than memory subsets.

Looked up from germline, CDR1 is PRHDT and CDR2 is FYEKMQ (reference sequence). Trimming took 5 bases from V and 1 from J, leaving 6 bases between them. This CDR3 contains 14 residues. This clonotype originated in a woman aged 25 to 39 in good health. Sequencing used naive CD8+ T cells sorted from blood. The J gene is TRBJ2-6, the V gene TRBV13; possible D gene TRBD2, 5 bases. The CDR3 DNA reads TGTGCCAGCAGCCGCGGGTCTGGGGCCAACGTCCTGACTTTC. Protein sequence: CASSRGSGANVLTF.